This T cell receptor (beta chain) is drawn from a study of T cells in Graves' hyperthyroidism and ophthalmopathy. The study left out patients who had uncontrolled infection, other autoimmune disease, pregnancy or lactation. In making diagnoses, clinical symptoms, serum thyroxine and TRAb, thyroid ultrasound and orbital computed tomography were all used. At least ten counts were recorded for this clonotype. Amplified TCR beta CDR3 regions derived from RNA transcripts. Researchers ran a first-round RT-PCR on the TCR CDR3 using the HTBI primer set. Each CDR3 protein gets one entry after TCRdb re-called the multiplex PCR reads with MiXCR. The repertoire holds about 400,000 distinct CDR3 sequences, about 13% seen once, with 9.2% in the top ten. Trimming stripped 0 bases from V and 5 bases from J, with 17 bases between. The CDR3 is made up of 17 amino acids. Looked up from germline, CDR1 is LGHNA and CDR2 is YSLEER.

Material: blood. This TCR came from a woman aged 18-29 years with Graves' hyperthyroidism. The chain has TRBV4-3 and TRBJ2-1, with D uncertain. The DNA for the CDR3 is TGCGCCAGCAGCCAAGATAATCGGCTAGACCCTAACAATGAGCAGTTCTTC. Protein: CASSQDNRLDPNNEQFF.